This T cell receptor beta chain was captured in a study of OX40 agonist ivuxolimab in advanced cancers. Profiled with immunoSEQ multiplex PCR; TCRdb holds only in-frame clones, not every one. The sample lists nearly 45,000 clones; roughly 82% were seen once. The CDR3 extends over 16 amino acids. Germline loops: CDR1 MNHEY, CDR2 SVGAGI. V was pared by 4 bases and J by 2 bases, with 17 bases between. Here the sequenced sample was CD4+ or CD8+ T cells sorted from blood, taken in a trial of the OX40 agonist ivuxolimab. The chain links TRBV6-5 to TRBJ1-1; the D gene is possibly TRBD1 (6 bases). The TCR was taken from an adult with an advanced solid tumor such as melanoma, head and neck, liver or kidney cancer. The DNA of the CDR3 is TGTGCCAGCAGTTGGCGGGCAGGGGCTTTAAACACTGAAGCTTTCTTT. Amino acid sequence: CASSWRAGALNTEAFF.